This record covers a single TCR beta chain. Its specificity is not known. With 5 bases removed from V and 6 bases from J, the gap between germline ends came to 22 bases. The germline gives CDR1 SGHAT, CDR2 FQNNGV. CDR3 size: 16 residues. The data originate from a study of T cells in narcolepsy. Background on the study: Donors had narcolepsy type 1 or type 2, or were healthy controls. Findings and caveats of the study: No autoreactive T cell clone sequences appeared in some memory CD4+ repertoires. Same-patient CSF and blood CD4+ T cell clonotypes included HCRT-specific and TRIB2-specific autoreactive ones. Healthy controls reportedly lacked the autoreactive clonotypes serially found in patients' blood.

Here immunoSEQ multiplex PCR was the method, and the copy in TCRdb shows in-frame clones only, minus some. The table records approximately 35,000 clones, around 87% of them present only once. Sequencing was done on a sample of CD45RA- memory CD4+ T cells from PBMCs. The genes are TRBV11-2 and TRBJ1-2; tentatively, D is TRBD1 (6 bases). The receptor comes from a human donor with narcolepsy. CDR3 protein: CASSTQRVMGANGYTF. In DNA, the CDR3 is TGTGCCAGCAGCACCCAGCGCGTAATGGGGGCGAATGGCTACACCTTC.